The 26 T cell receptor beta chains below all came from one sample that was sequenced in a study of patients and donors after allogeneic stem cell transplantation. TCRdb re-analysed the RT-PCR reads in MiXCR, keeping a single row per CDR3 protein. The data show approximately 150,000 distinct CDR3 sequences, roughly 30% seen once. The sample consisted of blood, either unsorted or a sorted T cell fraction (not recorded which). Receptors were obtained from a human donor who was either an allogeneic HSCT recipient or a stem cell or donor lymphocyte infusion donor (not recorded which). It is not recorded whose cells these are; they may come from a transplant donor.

Here the CDR3 reads CASSLSGGSLSGELFF. The CDR3 DNA follows: TGTGCCAGCAGCTTATCAGGCGGGAGTTTATCCGGGGAGCTGTTTTTT. The chain has TRBV7-2 and TRBJ2-2; 7 nucleotides align to TRBD2. Per germline, CDR1 SGHTA and CDR2 FQGNSA. The CDR3 spans 16 residues. V gave up 2 bases and J gave up 6 bases; unmatched junction bases: 9. Combining the CDR3 with reference TRBV7-2 and TRBJ2-2 gives the whole variable domain GAGVSQSPSNKVTEKGKDVELRCDPISGHTALYWYRQSLGQGLEFLIYFQGNSAPDKSGLPSDRFSAERTGGSVSTLTIQRTQQEDSAVYLCASSLSGGSLSGELFFGEGSRLTVL.

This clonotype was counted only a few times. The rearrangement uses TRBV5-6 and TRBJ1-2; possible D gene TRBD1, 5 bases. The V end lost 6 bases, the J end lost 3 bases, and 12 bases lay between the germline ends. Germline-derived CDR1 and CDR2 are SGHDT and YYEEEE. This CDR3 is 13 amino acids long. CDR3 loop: CASMGWGYYGYTF. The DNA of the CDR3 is TGTGCCAGCATGGGGTGGGGGTACTATGGCTACACCTTC. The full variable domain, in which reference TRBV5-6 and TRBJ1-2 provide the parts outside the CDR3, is DAGVTQSPTHLIKTRGQQVTLRCSPKSGHDTVSWYQQALGQGPQFIFQYYEEEERQRGNFPDRFSGHQFPNYSSELNVNALLLGDSALYLCASMGWGYYGYTFGSGTRLTVV.

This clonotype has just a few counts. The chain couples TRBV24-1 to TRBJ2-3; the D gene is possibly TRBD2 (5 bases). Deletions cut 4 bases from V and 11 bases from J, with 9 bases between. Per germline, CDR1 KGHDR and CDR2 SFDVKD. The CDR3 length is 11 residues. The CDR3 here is CATSDYSVQYF. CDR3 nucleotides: TGTGCCACCAGTGACTATAGCGTGCAGTATTTT.

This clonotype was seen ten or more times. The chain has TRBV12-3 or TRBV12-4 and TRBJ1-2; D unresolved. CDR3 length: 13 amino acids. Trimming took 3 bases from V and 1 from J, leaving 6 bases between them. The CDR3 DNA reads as TGTGCCAGCAGTTTCGGACTTAACTATGGCTACACCTTC. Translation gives CASSFGLNYGYTF.

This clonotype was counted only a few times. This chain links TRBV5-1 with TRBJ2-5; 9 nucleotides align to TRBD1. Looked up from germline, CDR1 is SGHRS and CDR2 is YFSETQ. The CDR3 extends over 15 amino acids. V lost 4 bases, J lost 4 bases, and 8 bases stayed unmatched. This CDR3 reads CASSATGGEGETQYF. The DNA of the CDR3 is TGCGCCAGCAGCGCTACAGGGGGCGAAGGAGAGACCCAGTACTTC.

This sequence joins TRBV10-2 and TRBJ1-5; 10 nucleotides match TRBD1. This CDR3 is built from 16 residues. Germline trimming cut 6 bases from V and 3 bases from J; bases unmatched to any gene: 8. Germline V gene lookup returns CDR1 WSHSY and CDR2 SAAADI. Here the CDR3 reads CASRQMTGGNNQPQHF. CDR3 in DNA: TGCGCCAGCAGACAGATGACAGGGGGCAACAATCAGCCCCAGCATTTT.

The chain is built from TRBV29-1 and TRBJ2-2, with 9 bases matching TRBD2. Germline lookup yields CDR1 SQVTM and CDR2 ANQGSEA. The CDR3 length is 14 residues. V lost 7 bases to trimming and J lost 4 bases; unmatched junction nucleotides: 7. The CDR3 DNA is TGCAGCGCCGAAGCGGGAGGTATCACCGGGGAGCTGTTTTTT. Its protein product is CSAEAGGITGELFF.

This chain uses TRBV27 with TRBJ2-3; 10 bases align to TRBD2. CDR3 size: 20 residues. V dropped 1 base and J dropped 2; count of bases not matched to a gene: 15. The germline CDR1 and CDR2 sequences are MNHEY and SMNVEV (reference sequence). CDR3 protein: CASSLYGDFFSGRPTDTQYF. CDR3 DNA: TGTGCCAGCAGTTTATACGGCGACTTCTTTAGCGGGAGGCCCACAGATACGCAGTATTTT.

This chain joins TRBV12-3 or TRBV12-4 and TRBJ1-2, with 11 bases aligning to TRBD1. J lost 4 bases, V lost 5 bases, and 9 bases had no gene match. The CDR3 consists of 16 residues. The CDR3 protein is CASSAGTGGDPYGYTF. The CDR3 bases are TGTGCCAGCAGTGCCGGGACAGGGGGTGATCCCTATGGCTACACCTTC.

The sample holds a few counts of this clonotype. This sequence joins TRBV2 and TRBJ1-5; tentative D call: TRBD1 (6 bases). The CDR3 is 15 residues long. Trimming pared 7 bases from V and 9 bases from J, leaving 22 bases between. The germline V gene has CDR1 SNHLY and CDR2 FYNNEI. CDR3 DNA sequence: TGTGCCAGCACCAACACAGGGAGGCAAGCGGTGCCCCAGCATTTT. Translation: CASTNTGRQAVPQHF.

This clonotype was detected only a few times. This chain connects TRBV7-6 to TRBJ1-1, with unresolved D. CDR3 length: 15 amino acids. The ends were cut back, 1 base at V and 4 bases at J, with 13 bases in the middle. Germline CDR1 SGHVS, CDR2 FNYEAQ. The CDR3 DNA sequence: TGTGCCAGCAGCTTAGTTATAGGGATGAGCACTGAAGCTTTCTTT. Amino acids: CASSLVIGMSTEAFF.

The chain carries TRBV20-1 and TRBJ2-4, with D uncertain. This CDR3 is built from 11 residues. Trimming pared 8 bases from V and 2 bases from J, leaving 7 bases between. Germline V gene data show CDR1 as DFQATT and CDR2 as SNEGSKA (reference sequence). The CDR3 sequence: CSKRTKNIQYF. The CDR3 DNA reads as TGCAGTAAAAGGACCAAAAACATTCAGTACTTC.

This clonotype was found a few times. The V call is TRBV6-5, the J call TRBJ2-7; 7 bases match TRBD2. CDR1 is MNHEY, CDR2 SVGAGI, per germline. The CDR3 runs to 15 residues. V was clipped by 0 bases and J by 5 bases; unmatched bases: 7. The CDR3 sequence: CASSYSRRGNDEQYF. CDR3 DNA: TGTGCCAGCAGTTACTCGAGGCGGGGGAACGACGAGCAGTACTTC.

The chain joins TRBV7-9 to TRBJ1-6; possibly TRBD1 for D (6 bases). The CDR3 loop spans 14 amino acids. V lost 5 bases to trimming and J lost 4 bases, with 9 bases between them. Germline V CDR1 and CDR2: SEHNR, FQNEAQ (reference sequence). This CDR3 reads CASSLDSYNSPLHF. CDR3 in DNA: TGTGCCAGCAGCCTGGACAGTTATAATTCACCCCTCCACTTT.

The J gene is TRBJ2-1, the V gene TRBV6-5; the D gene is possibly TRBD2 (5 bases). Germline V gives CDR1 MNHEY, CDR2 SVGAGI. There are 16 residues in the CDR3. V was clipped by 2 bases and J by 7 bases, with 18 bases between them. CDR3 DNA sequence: TGTGCCAGCAGTTACCGCCATGGACCCGGAGGAAATGAGCAGTTCTTC. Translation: CASSYRHGPGGNEQFF.

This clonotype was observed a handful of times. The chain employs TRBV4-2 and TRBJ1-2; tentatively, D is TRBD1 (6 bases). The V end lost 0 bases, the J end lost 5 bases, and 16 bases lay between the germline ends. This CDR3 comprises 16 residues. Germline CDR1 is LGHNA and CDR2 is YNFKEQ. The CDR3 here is CASSQDTSGGTYGYTF. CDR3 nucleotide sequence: TGTGCCAGCAGCCAAGATACTTCGGGCGGGACATATGGCTACACCTTC.

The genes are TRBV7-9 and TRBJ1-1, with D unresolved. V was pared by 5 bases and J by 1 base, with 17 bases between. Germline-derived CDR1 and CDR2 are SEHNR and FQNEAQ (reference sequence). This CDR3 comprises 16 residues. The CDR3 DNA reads TGTGCCAGCAGCCTTCCGGGGTGGGATGGGAACACTGAAGCTTTCTTT. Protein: CASSLPGWDGNTEAFF.

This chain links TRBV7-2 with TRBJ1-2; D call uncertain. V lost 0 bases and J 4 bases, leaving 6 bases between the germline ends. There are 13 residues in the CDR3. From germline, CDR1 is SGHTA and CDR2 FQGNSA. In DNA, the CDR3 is TGTGCCAGCAGCTTAGCAGAGTCCTATGGCTACACCTTC. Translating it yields CASSLAESYGYTF. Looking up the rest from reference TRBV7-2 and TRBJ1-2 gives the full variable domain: GAGVSQSPSNKVTEKGKDVELRCDPISGHTALYWYRQSLGQGLEFLIYFQGNSAPDKSGLPSDRFSAERTGGSVSTLTIQRTQQEDSAVYLCASSLAESYGYTFGSGTRLTVV.

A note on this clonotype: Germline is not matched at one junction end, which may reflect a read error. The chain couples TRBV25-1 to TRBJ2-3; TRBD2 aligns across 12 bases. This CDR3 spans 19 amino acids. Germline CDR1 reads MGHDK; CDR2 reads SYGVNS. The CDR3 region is CAGSDQSSGRAYYTDTQYF. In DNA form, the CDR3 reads TGTGCCGGCAGTGACCAATCTAGCGGGAGGGCCTATTACACAGATACGCAGTATTTT.

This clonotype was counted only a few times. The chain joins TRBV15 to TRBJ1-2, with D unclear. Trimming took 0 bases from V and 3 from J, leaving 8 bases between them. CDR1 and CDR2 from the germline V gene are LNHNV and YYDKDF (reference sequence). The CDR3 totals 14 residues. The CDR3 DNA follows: TGTGCCACCAGCAGAGATAGGGAGGACTATGGCTACACCTTC. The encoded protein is CATSRDREDYGYTF.

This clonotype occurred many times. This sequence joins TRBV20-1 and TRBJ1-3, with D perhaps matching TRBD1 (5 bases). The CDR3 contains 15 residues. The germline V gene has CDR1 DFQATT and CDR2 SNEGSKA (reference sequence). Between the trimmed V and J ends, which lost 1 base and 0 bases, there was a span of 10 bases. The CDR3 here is CSARGGASSGNTIYF. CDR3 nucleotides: TGCAGTGCTAGAGGGGGCGCCAGCTCTGGAAACACCATATATTTT.

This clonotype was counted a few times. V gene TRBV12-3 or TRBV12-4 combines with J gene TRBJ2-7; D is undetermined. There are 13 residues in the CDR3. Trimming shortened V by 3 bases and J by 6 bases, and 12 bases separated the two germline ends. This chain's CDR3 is CASSFWPLSEQYF. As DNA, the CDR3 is TGTGCCAGCAGTTTCTGGCCCCTCTCCGAGCAGTACTTC.

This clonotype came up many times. CDR3 nucleotide sequence: TGCAGCGTTGAACTCGGACAGGGGTGGACTGAAGCTTTCTTT. Amino acid sequence: CSVELGQGWTEAFF. The V gene is TRBV29-1, the J gene TRBJ1-1; TRBD1 matches at 9 bases. Germline-derived CDR1 and CDR2 are SQVTM and ANQGSEA. The CDR3 is 14 amino acids. With V trimmed by 2 bases and J by 5 bases, 6 bases remained unmatched.

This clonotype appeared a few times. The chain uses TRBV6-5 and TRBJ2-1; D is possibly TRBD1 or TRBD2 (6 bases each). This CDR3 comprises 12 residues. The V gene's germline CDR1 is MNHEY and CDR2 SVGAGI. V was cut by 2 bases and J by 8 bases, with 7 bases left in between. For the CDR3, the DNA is TGTGCCAGCAGTTACGGGGGGCATGAGCAGTTCTTC. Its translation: CASSYGGHEQFF.

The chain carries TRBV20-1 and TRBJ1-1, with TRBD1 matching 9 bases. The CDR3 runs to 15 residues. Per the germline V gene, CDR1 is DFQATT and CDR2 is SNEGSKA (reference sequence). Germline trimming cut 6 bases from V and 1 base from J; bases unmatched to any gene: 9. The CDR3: CSARGGTGTNTEAFF. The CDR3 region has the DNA TGCAGTGCGAGGGGGGGGACAGGGACGAACACTGAAGCTTTCTTT.

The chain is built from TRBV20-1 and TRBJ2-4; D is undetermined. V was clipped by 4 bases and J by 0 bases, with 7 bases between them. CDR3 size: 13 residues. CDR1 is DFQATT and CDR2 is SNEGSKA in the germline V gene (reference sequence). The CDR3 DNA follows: TGCAGTGCTATCAAGGTAGCCAAAAACATTCAGTACTTC. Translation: CSAIKVAKNIQYF.